The 22 T cell receptor beta chains listed next were all sequenced from one sample in a study of blood T cells in healthy people across ages. Primers used in a second PCR of roughly 7 to 12 cycles were a sample-barcoded 5' primer and a J-beta primer mix. MiXCR, applied by TCRdb to the 5' RACE reads, yields one record per CDR3 protein. The sample shows 790,000 or so distinct CDR3 sequences, roughly 50% of them seen only once. Sequencing was done on a sample of blood. The receptors stem from a man aged 35 to 55 in good health.

This sequence joins TRBV12-3 or TRBV12-4 and TRBJ2-5; 9 bases agree with TRBD1. Germline trimming cut 5 bases from V and 6 bases from J; bases unmatched to any gene: 7. The CDR3 has 14 residues. CDR3 loop: CASSRTGEEQTQYF. The CDR3 DNA reads TGTGCCAGCAGTCGGACAGGGGAGGAACAGACCCAGTACTTC.

J is TRBJ1-2 and V is TRBV27, with D maybe TRBD1 (5 bases). The CDR3 extends over 16 amino acids. Looked up from germline, CDR1 is MNHEY and CDR2 is SMNVEV (reference sequence). Trimming took off 2 bases at V and 4 bases at J, with 17 bases between the two ends. This CDR3 reads CASSLAGVSESYGYTF. The CDR3 nucleotides read TGTGCCAGCAGTTTAGCGGGGGTTAGTGAAAGCTATGGCTACACCTTC.

The J gene is TRBJ2-1, the V gene TRBV28; 7 positions agree with TRBD1. Germline V gene sequence: CDR1 MDHEN, CDR2 SYDVKM. CDR3 length equals 17 residues. Losses at the gene ends were 4 bases for V and 5 bases for J; bases not matched to a gene: 14. In DNA, the CDR3 is TGTGCCAGCAGTTCCCCTGTATGGGCAGGGGGTAACAATGAGCAGTTCTTC. Its protein is CASSSPVWAGGNNEQFF. Together with reference TRBV28 and TRBJ2-1, the CDR3 gives the full variable domain: DVKVTQSSRYLVKRTGEKVFLECVQDMDHENMFWYRQDPGLGLRLIYFSYDVKMKEKGDIPEGYSVSREKKERFSLILESASTNQTSMYLCASSSPVWAGGNNEQFFGPGTRLTVL.

The genes are TRBV4-2 and TRBJ2-7; 8 bases are shared with TRBD2. Germline CDR1 is LGHNA and CDR2 is YNFKEQ. Unmatched junction bases numbered 15, after V lost 4 bases and J lost 7 bases. The length of the CDR3 is 16 residues. The CDR3 bases are TGTGCCAGCAGCCTATATCTAGCGGGTCTCTACAATGAGCAGTACTTC. It encodes CASSLYLAGLYNEQYF.

V gene TRBV6-1 combines with J gene TRBJ2-7; 10 nucleotides line up with TRBD2. TRBJ2-5 explains the end of the DNA better; the J call may be wrong. Germline V CDR1 and CDR2: MNHNS, SASEGT. This CDR3 region has 15 residues. The CDR3 coding sequence is TGTGCCAGCATTCGTAGCGGGGGGTCCAGAGAGACCCAGTACTTC. This codes for CASIRSGGSRETQYF.

In its sample, this clonotype was seen a few times. The chain joins TRBV5-1 to TRBJ2-5; the D is unclear. This CDR3 comprises 13 residues. Trimming pared 0 bases from V and 5 bases from J, leaving 8 bases between. Germline assignment: CDR1 SGHRS and CDR2 YFSETQ. The CDR3 is CASSLALRETQYF. In DNA form, the CDR3 reads TGCGCCAGCAGCTTGGCACTTCGGGAGACCCAGTACTTC.

This CDR3 reads CASRRNQGRGEKLFF. CDR3 nucleotide sequence: TGTGCCAGCAGACGAAACCAGGGGCGAGGGGAAAAACTGTTTTTT. The rearrangement joins TRBV6-2 or TRBV6-3 to TRBJ1-4; D may be TRBD1 (6 bases). CDR3 length: 15 residues. V dropped 6 bases and J dropped 8 bases, with 19 bases sitting between them. Germline V gene data show CDR1 as MNHEY and CDR2 as SVGEGT.

The V gene is TRBV11-3, the J gene TRBJ1-1; maybe TRBD1 (6 bases). V was pared by 8 bases and J by 5 bases, with 15 bases between. The CDR3 has 13 amino acids. Germline values: CDR1 SGHNT, CDR2 YENEEA. For the CDR3, the DNA is TGTGCCAGCCGCCACGTTAGGGGGACTGAAGCTTTCTTT. Amino acid sequence: CASRHVRGTEAFF.

This chain joins TRBV7-2 and TRBJ2-4, with 7 positions matching TRBD1. The assigned J gene may be wrong: the sequence end matches TRBJ2-7 better. CDR1 and CDR2 from the germline V gene are SGHTA and FQGNSA. CDR3 size: 16 residues. CDR3: CASSFRAGTEYYEQYF. The CDR3 DNA is TGTGCCAGCAGCTTCCGTGCCGGGACAGAATATTACGAGCAGTACTTC.

This chain uses TRBV11-2 with TRBJ1-2; no firm D call. Germline lookup yields CDR1 SGHAT and CDR2 FQNNGV. The CDR3 covers 14 residues. Trimming pared 2 bases from V and 1 base from J, leaving 8 bases between. The CDR3 DNA follows: TGTGCCAGCAGCTTATCCACACTTAACTATGGCTACACCTTC. This translates into CASSLSTLNYGYTF.

DNA for the CDR3: TGTGCCAGCAGCCCTTGGGGGGGGTGGGACACTGAAGCTTTCTTT. This encodes CASSPWGGWDTEAFF. The J gene is TRBJ1-1, the V gene TRBV28, with a possible D match to TRBD1 (5 bases). The CDR3 sequence is 15 residues long. Germline assignment: CDR1 MDHEN and CDR2 SYDVKM. V was trimmed by 6 bases and J by 3 bases, leaving 17 bases between them.

The gene calls are TRBV6-5 and TRBJ2-7; D uncertain. This CDR3 spans 14 amino acids. Germline CDR1 MNHEY, CDR2 SVGAGI. Trimming left V 6 bases short and J 3 bases short, with 15 bases between. In nucleotides, the CDR3 is TGTGCCAGCAGATGTGGGGTTAGAGTCTACGAGCAGTACTTC. Residues: CASRCGVRVYEQYF.

This chain links TRBV20-1 with TRBJ2-1; no reliable D call. V shed 5 bases and J shed 8 bases, with 10 bases lying between them. Germline V gives CDR1 DFQATT, CDR2 SNEGSKA (reference sequence). CDR3 size: 11 residues. The CDR3 DNA reads as TGCAGTGCTGCCGCTAGGGATGAGCAGTTCTTC. This translates into CSAAARDEQFF.

This clonotype was seen only a few times. The V and J genes are TRBV12-3 or TRBV12-4 and TRBJ2-7; D unresolved. CDR3 length: 12 residues. The V end was cut by 5 bases, the J end by 6 bases, with 11 bases between. CDR3 sequence reads: CASSPGMVEQYF. The CDR3 nucleotides read TGTGCCAGCAGTCCGGGTATGGTCGAGCAGTACTTC.

The V gene is TRBV6-5, the J gene TRBJ1-2; D remains unclear. The length of the CDR3 is 13 residues. Germline values: CDR1 MNHEY, CDR2 SVGAGI. Trimming removed 6 bases from V and 7 bases from J, with 15 bases in between. In DNA, the CDR3 is TGTGCCAGCAGCCCGGCGCGGTACGGTGGCTACACCTTC. It is translated as CASSPARYGGYTF.

This sequence joins TRBV5-1 and TRBJ2-1; 8 bases line up with TRBD1. With V trimmed by 4 bases and J by 7 bases, 7 bases remained unmatched. The CDR3 runs to 14 residues. Germline lookup yields CDR1 SGHRS and CDR2 YFSETQ. In DNA form, the CDR3 reads TGCGCCAGCAGCGTGCGGACAGGGCGGAATGAGCAGTTCTTC. Translated: CASSVRTGRNEQFF.

A single count supports this clonotype. The chain joins TRBV24-1 to TRBJ2-3; D uncertain. The CDR3 is made up of 13 amino acids. Between the trimmed V and J ends, which lost 4 bases and 2 bases, there was a span of 6 bases. The germline V gene has CDR1 KGHDR and CDR2 SFDVKD. The CDR3 spells CATSEENTDTQYF. For the CDR3, the DNA is TGTGCCACCAGTGAGGAGAACACAGATACGCAGTATTTT.

The J gene is TRBJ2-1, the V gene TRBV3-1; 9 bases match TRBD2. This CDR3 region has 16 residues. Germline V gives CDR1 LGHDT, CDR2 YNNKEL (reference sequence). The V and J ends lost 3 bases and 2 bases, in that order; junction bases with no gene match: 5. The CDR3 DNA is TGTGCCAGCAGCCACCTATTAGCGGGGGCCTACAATGAGCAGTTCTTC. Translating it yields CASSHLLAGAYNEQFF.

The chain is built from TRBV7-9 and TRBJ2-7, with D possibly being TRBD1 (6 bases). Deletions cut 5 bases from V and 2 bases from J, with 16 bases between. The CDR3 extends over 15 amino acids. Germline lookup yields CDR1 SEHNR and CDR2 FQNEAQ (reference sequence). The CDR3 sequence is CASSHSWTETYEQYF. The DNA for the CDR3 is TGTGCCAGCAGCCATAGTTGGACAGAAACCTACGAGCAGTACTTC.

This chain connects TRBV9 to TRBJ2-7, with a tentative D call TRBD2 (5 bases). Germline lookup yields CDR1 SGDLS and CDR2 YYNGEE. This CDR3 has 11 residues. CDR3 amino acids: CAADSRYEQYF. The CDR3 nucleotides are TGTGCTGCGGACTCGCGCTACGAGCAGTACTTC.

This chain connects TRBV12-3 or TRBV12-4 to TRBJ1-5, with TRBD1 matching 7 bases. With 6 bases clipped from V and 6 bases from J, the junction kept 8 bases outside the gene matches. CDR3 length: 14 residues. The DNA for the CDR3 is TGTGCCAGCAGGACAGGGACTGGTAGTCAGCCCCAGCATTTT. Translated: CASRTGTGSQPQHF.

This clonotype has only a few counts. The rearrangement uses TRBV12-3 or TRBV12-4 and TRBJ2-1; 10 bases line up with TRBD2. The V and J ends lost 5 bases and 6 bases, in that order; junction bases with no gene match: 4. The CDR3 is 14 residues long. The CDR3 is CASSPLAGFNEQFF. The CDR3 DNA sequence: TGTGCCAGCAGTCCACTAGCGGGGTTCAATGAGCAGTTCTTC.